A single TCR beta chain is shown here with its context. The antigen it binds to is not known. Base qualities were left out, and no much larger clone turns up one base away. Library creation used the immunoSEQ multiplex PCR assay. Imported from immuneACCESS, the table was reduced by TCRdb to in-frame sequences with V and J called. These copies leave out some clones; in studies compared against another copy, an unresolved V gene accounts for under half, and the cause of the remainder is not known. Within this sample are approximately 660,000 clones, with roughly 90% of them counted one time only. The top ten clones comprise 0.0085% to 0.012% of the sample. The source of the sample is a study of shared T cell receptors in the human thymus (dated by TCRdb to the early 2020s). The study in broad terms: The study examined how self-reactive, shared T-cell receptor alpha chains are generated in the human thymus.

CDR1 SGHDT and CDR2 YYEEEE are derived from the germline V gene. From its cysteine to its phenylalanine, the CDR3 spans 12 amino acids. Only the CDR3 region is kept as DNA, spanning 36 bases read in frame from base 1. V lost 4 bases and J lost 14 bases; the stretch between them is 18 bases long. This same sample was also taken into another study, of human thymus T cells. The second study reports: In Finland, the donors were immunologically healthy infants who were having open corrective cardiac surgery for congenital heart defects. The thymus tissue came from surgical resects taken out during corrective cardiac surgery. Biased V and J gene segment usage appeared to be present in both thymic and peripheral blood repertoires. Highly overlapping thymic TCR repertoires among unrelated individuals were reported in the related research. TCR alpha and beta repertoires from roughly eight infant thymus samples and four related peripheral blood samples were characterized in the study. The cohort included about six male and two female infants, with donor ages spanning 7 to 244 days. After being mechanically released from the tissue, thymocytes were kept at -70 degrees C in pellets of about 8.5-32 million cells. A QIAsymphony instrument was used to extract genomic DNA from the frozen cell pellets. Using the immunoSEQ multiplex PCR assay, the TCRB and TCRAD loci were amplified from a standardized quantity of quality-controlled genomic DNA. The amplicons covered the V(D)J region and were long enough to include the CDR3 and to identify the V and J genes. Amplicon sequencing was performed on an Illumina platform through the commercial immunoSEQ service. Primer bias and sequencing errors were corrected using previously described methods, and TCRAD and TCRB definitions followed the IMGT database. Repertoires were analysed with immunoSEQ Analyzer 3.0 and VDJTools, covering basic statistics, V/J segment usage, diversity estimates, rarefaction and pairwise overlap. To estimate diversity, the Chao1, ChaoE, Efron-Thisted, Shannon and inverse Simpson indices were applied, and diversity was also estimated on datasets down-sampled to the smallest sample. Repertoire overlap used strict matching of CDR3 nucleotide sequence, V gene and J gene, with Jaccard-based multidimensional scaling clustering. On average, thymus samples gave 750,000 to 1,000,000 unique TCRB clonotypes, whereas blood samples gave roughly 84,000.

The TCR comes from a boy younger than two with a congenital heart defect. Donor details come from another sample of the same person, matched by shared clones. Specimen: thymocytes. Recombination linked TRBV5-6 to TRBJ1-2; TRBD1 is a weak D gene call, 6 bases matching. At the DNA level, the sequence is TGTGCCAGCAGCACGCCCGGGGGGGCTAGGACCTTC. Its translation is CASSTPGGARTF.